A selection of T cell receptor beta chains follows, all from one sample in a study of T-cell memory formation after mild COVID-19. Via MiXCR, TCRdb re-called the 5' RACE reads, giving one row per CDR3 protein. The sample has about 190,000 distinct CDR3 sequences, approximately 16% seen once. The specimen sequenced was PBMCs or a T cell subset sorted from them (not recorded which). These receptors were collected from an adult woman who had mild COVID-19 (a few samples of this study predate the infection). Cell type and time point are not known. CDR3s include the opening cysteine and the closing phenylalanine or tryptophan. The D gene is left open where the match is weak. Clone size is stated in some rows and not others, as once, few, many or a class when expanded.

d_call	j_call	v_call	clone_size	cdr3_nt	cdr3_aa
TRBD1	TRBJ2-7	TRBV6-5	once	TGTGCCAGCAGTTACTCGAGGGTCGGGGACAGGGTCCACGAGCAGTACTTC	CASSYSRVGDRVHEQYF
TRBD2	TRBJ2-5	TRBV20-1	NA	TGCAGTGCTAGTGAGGACCTAGCGGATAACCAAGAGACCCAGTACTTC	CSASEDLADNQETQYF
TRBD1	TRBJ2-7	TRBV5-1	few	TGCGCCAGCAGCTTGTCGGGACAGGGGTTAAACGAGCAGTACTTC	CASSLSGQGLNEQYF
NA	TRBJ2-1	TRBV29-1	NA	TGCAGCGTTGTGAGAATGGCGGGAAGGCTTGGTAATGAGCAGTTCTTC	CSVVRMAGRLGNEQFF
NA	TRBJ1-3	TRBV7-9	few	TGTGCCAGCAGCTTACGGGAACAGGTTTTCACCATATATTTT	CASSLREQVFTIYF
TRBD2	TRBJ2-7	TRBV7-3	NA	TGTGCCAGCAGATTCGGGACTAGCGGGGGGGAAGAGCAGTACTTC	CASRFGTSGGEEQYF
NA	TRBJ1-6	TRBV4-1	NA	TGCGCCAGCAGCCAAGGCTTCGGGACTGGGGCCCTCCACTTT	CASSQGFGTGALHF
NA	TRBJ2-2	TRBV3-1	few	TGTGCCAGCAGCCAAGAGGAGCGGTACACCGGGGAGCTGTTTTTT	CASSQEERYTGELFF
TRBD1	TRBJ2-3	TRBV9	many	TGTGCCAGCAGCGTAGTCGGGACAGGTACTAGCACAGATACGCAGTATTTT	CASSVVGTGTSTDTQYF
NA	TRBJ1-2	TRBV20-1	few	TGCAGTGCTAGAGAGATCGTCAGTCACTATGGCTACACCTTC	CSAREIVSHYGYTF
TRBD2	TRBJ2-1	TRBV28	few	TGTGCCAGCAGTTGGGGGGGGTCGGGAAAGAACAATGAGCAGTTCTTC	CASSWGGSGKNNEQFF
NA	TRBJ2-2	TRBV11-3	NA	TGTGCCAGCAGCTTCAGGGAGGATAGCACCGGGGAGCTGTTTTTT	CASSFREDSTGELFF
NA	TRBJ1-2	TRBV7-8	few	TGTGCCAGCAGCTCCTTGGACAGCCACCTTATGGAGGGCATTGGAGGTCACACCTTC	CASSSLDSHLMEGIGGHTF
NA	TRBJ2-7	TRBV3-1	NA	TGTGCCAGCAGTAATACAGGACATTCCTACGAGCAGTACTTC	CASSNTGHSYEQYF
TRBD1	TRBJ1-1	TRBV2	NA	TGTGCCAGCAGACAGGGGGCGAGGGTCACTGAAGCTTTCTTT	CASRQGARVTEAFF
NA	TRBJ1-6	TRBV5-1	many	TGCGCCAGCAGCCCCCGAATAGGAATGGAAAATTCACCCCTCCACTTT	CASSPRIGMENSPLHF
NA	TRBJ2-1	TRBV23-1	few	TGCGCCAGCATGGGAGGGGGCAACTCCTACAATGAGCAGTTCTTC	CASMGGGNSYNEQFF
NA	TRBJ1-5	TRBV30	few	TGTGCCTGGAGTGTATTGGGACGCAATCAGCCCCAGCATTTT	CAWSVLGRNQPQHF
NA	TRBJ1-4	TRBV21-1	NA	TGTGCCAGCAGCCAGCAGCAAAGCAGAGAAGAAAAACTGTTTTTT	CASSQQQSREEKLFF
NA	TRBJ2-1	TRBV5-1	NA	TGCGCCAGCAGCCCTGCCGGGACGGAATACAATGAGCAGTTCTTC	CASSPAGTEYNEQFF
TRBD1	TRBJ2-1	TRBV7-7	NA	TGTGCCAGCAGCCCCGGGACAGGTGAATACAATGAGCAGTTCTTC	CASSPGTGEYNEQFF
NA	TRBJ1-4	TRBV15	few	TGTGCCACCAGCAGAGATCGAAGGGGAGAGGGTGAAAAACTGTTTTTT	CATSRDRRGEGEKLFF
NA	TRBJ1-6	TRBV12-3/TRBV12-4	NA	TGTGCCAGCAGGGAGGGGAATAATTCACCCCTCCACTTT	CASREGNNSPLHF
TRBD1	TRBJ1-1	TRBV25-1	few	TGTGCCAGCAGGAGGACAGGGGGCCTTTCTGAAGCTTTCTTT	CASRRTGGLSEAFF
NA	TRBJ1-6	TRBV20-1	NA	TGCAGTGCTAGAGATCGGGGGACCTATAATTCACCCCTCCACTTT	CSARDRGTYNSPLHF
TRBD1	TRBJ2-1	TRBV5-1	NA	TGCGCCAGCAGCTTGGTGGACAGGGCCAATGAGCAGTTCTTC	CASSLVDRANEQFF
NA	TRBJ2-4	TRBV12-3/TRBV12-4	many	TGTGCCAGCAGCCGGACGGGACTCACAGAAAACATTCAGTACTTC	CASSRTGLTENIQYF
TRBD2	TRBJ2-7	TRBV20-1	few	TGCAGTGCTAGAGCTCGGGGGGGGGTCCGCTACGAGCAGTACTTC	CSARARGGVRYEQYF
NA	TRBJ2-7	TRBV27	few	TGTGCCAGCAGTTTATCGGTAGGGATCCACGAGCAGTACTTC	CASSLSVGIHEQYF
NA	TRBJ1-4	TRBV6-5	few	TGTGCCAGCAGTCGGGATCGAGGAAAACTGTTTTTT	CASSRDRGKLFF
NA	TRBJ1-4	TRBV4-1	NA	TGCGCCAGCAGCCAGGCCATCCCAGAAAAACTGTTTTTT	CASSQAIPEKLFF
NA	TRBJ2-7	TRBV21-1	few	TGTGCCCGAGGTCCATCCTGTCCGTACTTC	CARGPSCPYF
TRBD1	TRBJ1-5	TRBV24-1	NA	TGTGCCACCAGTGATCAGGACAGGGGGTTTGGACAGCCCCAGCATTTT	CATSDQDRGFGQPQHF
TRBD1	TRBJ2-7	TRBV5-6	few	TGTGCCAGCTTTTCGGGACAGGAGGACTACGAGCAGTACTTC	CASFSGQEDYEQYF
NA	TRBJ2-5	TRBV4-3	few	TGCGCCAGCAGCCAAGATTGGACTGAACGGGTGACCCAGTACTTC	CASSQDWTERVTQYF
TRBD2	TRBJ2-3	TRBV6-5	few	TGTGCCAGCAGTTACTCCGGACTAGCGGGAGGTCGGGATACGCAGTATTTT	CASSYSGLAGGRDTQYF
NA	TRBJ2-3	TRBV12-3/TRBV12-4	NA	TGTGCCAGCAGGAGGGCCTTCAGAACAGATACGCAGTATTTT	CASRRAFRTDTQYF
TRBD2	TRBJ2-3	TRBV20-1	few	TGCAGTGCTAGCCTAGCGGGGGTCACAGATACGCAGTATTTT	CSASLAGVTDTQYF
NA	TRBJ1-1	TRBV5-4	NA	TGTGCCAGCAGCCCCGAGCGGAACACTGAAGCTTTCTTT	CASSPERNTEAFF
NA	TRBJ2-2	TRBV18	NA	TGTGCCAGCTCACCACGGAGGGGAGGCACCGGGGAGCTGTTTTTT	CASSPRRGGTGELFF
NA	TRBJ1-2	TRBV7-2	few	TGTGCCAGCAGACTCGCTAACTATGGCTACACCTTC	CASRLANYGYTF
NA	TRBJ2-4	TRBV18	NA	TGTGCCAGCTCACCACAGGAGTCGGCCAAAAACATTCAGTACTTC	CASSPQESAKNIQYF
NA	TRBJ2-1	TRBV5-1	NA	TGCGCCAGCTGCTTTCTCCAAACAGGGAGTGGCGAGCAGTTCTTC	CASCFLQTGSGEQFF
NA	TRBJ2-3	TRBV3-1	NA	TGTGCCAGCAGCCAAGTCTACGAGCCCTCTGTTTTT	CASSQVYEPSVF
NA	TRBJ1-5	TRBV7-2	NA	TGTGCCAGCAGACTACGACAGGAGAGCAATCAGCCCCAGCATTTT	CASRLRQESNQPQHF
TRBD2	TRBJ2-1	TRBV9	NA	TGTGCCAGCAGCGAGAGCCCTCCGGGGCGGGAGTACAATGAGCAGTTCTTC	CASSESPPGREYNEQFF
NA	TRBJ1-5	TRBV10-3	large	TGTGCCATCAGTGTGGGGGAATTTAGCAATCAGCCCCAGCATTTT	CAISVGEFSNQPQHF
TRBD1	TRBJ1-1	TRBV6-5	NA	TGTGCCAGCAGTTACTCGCTACCTGGACAGGGGAACACTGAAGCTTTCTTT	CASSYSLPGQGNTEAFF